The T cell receptor beta chain under discussion was sequenced for a study of blood T cell repertoires in COVID-19. The germline CDR1 and CDR2 sequences are MNHEY and SMNVEV (reference sequence). This CDR3 is built from 14 residues. V lost 5 bases to trimming and J lost 5 bases, with 15 bases between them. The authors' processing: Amplified reference gene primers provided the basis for estimating nucleated cell counts. Method: immunoSEQ multiplex PCR; TCRdb's copy keeps in-frame clones and lacks some. The V and J calls and clone size were taken over from that table, and D and trimming were inferred from the DNA. Of 250,000 or so clones listed, 85% to 90% are singletons.

Sequenced material: peripheral blood. The rearrangement joins TRBV27 to TRBJ1-1, with D possibly TRBD1 on 6 matching bases. The TCR sequence derives from a woman between 35 and 50 years old who had recovered from COVID-19. The CDR3 DNA follows: TGTGCCAGCAGTCCTTATTGGGGGCAAACTGAAGCTTTCTTT. The encoded protein is CASSPYWGQTEAFF.